Below, 8 T cell receptor beta chains from the same sample are listed, as sequenced in a study of T cell clonality in common variable immunodeficiency. Generated by immunoSEQ multiplex PCR, the TCRdb table keeps only in-frame clones and is missing some. This repertoire lists about 52,000 clones without singletons; 2% to 2.5% sits in the top ten. The specimen was peripheral blood mononuclear cells. These receptor sequences come from a person aged 18 to 75 in good health.

Ten or more counts support this clone. The CDR3 sequence is CASSEAGTVYEQYF. The CDR3 bases that were read are TGTGCCAGCAGTGAAGCCGGGACAGTCTACGAG. V usage is TRBV6-1 and J usage is TRBJ2-7, with 7 nucleotides matching TRBD1. Read sequence stops 3 residues before the CDR3 end, and the germline J gene provides the missing end. Germline V lookup: CDR1 MNHNS, CDR2 SASEGT. This CDR3 has 14 amino acids. V shed 0 bases, J shed 3 bases, and the junction held 2 bases outside the gene matches.

There are many counts of this clone. The DNA ends 3 residues before the CDR3 does, and the rest of the CDR3 is filled in from the germline J gene. The rearrangement joins TRBV6-4 to TRBJ2-5; TRBD2 matches at 12 bases. CDR3 length equals 15 residues. In germline, CDR1 is MRHNA, CDR2 SNTAGT. Trimming took 6 bases from V and 2 from J; bases not matched to a gene: 4. CDR3 sequence: CASSRTSGNQETQYF. The CDR3 bases that were read are TGTGCCAGCAGCCGGACTAGCGGGAATCAAGAGACC.

This clone was seen ten or more times. Partial CDR3 DNA: TGTGCCAGCAGTCCGACAGGGGTGTCACCC. Translation: CASSPTGVSP. The entire CDR3 protein is CASSPTGVSPLHF. V gene TRBV6-4 combines with J gene TRBJ1-6, with 8 bases aligning to TRBD1. The CDR3 is cut off 3 residues early in the read; its end comes from the germline J gene. The CDR3 contains 13 residues. The germline gives CDR1 MRHNA, CDR2 SNTAGT. J gave up 10 bases and V 5 bases, and 4 bases lay outside the gene matches.

This clone was observed many times. Read coverage stops 3 residues before the CDR3 terminus; the germline J gene supplies the remainder. This chain joins TRBV6-1 and TRBJ2-7; tentatively, D is TRBD1 (5 bases). V lost 1 base and J 6 bases, leaving 10 bases between the germline ends. Germline loops: CDR1 MNHNS, CDR2 SASEGT. The CDR3 consists of 13 residues. CDR3 bases read: TGTGCCAGCAGTGAAGGAAGGGGCCTCGAG. The encoded protein is CASSEGRGLE. The CDR3, in full, reads CASSEGRGLEQYF.

This clone was recorded at least ten times. The read gets to within 3 residues of the CDR3 end, and the germline J gene fills in the rest. V and J are TRBV20-1 and TRBJ2-5, with 8 bases lining up with TRBD2. V shed 5 bases and J 4 bases; nucleotides not matched to a gene: 15. Germline loops: CDR1 DFQATT, CDR2 SNEGSKA (reference sequence). The CDR3 runs to 16 residues. The CDR3 protein is CSAARSGVIGRETQYF. The CDR3 bases that were read are TGCAGTGCTGCACGTAGCGGGGTAATAGGCCGAGAGACC.

This clone was counted ten times or more. Read data end 3 residues before the CDR3 end; the end is taken from the germline J gene. This chain uses TRBV10-3 with TRBJ1-4; tentative D call: TRBD1 (5 bases). Germline CDR1 is ENHRY and CDR2 is SYGVKD. The V gene lost 0 bases and the J gene lost 0 bases, with 8 bases spanning the gap. This CDR3 contains 16 residues. CDR3 DNA, as far as it was read: TGTGCCATCAGTGAGTCGATAGGGGCAACTAATGAAAAA. It translates to CAISESIGATNEK. The CDR3 as a whole reads CAISESIGATNEKLFF.

This clone was counted a few times. The sequence runs out 3 residues before the end of the CDR3; the remainder is reconstructed from the germline J gene. The chain employs TRBV7-9 and TRBJ2-3; 7 nucleotides match TRBD2. Looked up from germline, CDR1 is SEHNR and CDR2 is FQNEAQ (reference sequence). V was pared by 5 bases and J by 4 bases, with 3 bases of the junction left unmatched. The CDR3 loop spans 13 amino acids. The covered CDR3 bases are TGTGCCAGCAGCGAAGCGGGGCCAGATACG. Protein product: CASSEAGPDT. The CDR3 in full is CASSEAGPDTQYF. The full variable domain, with the rest looked up from reference TRBV7-9 and TRBJ2-3, is DTGVSQNPRHKITKRGQNVTFRCDPISEHNRLYWYRQTLGQGPEFLTYFQNEAQLEKSRLLSDRFSAERPKGSFSTLEIQRTEQGDSAMYLCASSEAGPDTQYFGPGTRLTVL.

As concerns this clone: The sequenced fragment ends 3 residues before the CDR3 boundary, so the rest is inferred from the germline J gene. The V and J genes are TRBV11-3 and TRBJ1-1, with D uncertain. Trimming left V 5 bases short and J 3 bases short, with 10 bases between. The CDR3 is 13 residues long. CDR1 SGHNT and CDR2 YENEEA come from the germline V gene. CDR3: CASSQTQYTEAFF. The part of the CDR3 DNA that was read is TGTGCCAGCAGCCAGACACAATACACTGAA.